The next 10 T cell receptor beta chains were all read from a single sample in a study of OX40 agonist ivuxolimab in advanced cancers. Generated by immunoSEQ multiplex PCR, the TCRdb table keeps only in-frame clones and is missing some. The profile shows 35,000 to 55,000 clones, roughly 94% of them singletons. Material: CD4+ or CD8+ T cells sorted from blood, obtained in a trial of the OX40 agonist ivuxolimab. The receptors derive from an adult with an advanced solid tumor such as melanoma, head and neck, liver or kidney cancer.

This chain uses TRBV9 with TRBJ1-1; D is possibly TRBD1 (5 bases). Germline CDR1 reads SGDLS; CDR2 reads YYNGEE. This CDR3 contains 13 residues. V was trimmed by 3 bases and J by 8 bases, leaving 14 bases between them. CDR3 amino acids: CASSAVQVDEAFF. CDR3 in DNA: TGTGCCAGCAGCGCCGTACAGGTTGACGAAGCTTTCTTT.

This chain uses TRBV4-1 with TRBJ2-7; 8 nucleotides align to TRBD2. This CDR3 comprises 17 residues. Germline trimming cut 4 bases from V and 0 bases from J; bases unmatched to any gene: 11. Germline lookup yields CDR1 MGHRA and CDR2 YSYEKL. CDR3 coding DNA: TGCGCCAGCAGCCGCTACCCAGCGGGAGAATACTCCTACGAGCAGTACTTC. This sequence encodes CASSRYPAGEYSYEQYF.

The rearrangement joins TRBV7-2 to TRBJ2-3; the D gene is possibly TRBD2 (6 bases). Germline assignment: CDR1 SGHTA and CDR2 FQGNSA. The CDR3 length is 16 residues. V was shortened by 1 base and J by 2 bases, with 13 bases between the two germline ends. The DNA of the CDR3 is TGTGCCAGCAGCTTAGGGGTAGCGGAAAACACAGATACGCAGTATTTT. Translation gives CASSLGVAENTDTQYF. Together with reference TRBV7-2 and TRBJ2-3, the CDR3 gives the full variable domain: GAGVSQSPSNKVTEKGKDVELRCDPISGHTALYWYRQSLGQGLEFLIYFQGNSAPDKSGLPSDRFSAERTGGSVSTLTIQRTQQEDSAVYLCASSLGVAENTDTQYFGPGTRLTVL.

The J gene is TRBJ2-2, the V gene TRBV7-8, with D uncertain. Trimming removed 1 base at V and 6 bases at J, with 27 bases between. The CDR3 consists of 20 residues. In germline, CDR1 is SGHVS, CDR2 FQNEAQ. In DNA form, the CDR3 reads TGTGCCAGCAGCTTAGAATCGTCCACCCTCCTCAAGGGCCACTCCGGGGAGCTGTTTTTT. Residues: CASSLESSTLLKGHSGELFF.

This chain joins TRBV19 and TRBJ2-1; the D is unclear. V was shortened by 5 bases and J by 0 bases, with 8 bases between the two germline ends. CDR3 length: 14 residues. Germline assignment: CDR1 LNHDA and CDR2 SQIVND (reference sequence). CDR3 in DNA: TGTGCCAGTAGTCCTTGGAGCTCCTACAATGAGCAGTTCTTC. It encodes CASSPWSSYNEQFF.

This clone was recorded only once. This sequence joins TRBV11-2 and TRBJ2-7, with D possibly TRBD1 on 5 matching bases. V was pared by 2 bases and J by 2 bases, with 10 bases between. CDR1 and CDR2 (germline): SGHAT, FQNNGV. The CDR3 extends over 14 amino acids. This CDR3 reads CASSLQGTAYEQYF. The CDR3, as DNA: TGTGCCAGCAGCTTACAGGGTACCGCCTACGAGCAGTACTTC.

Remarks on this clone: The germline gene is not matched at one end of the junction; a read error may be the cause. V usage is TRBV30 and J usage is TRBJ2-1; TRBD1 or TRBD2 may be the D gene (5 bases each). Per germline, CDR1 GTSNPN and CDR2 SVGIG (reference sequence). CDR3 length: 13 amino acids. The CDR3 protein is CAWSVIDRDDSVF. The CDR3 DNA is TGTGCCTGGAGTGTAATTGATCGGGACGACTCGGTCTTC.

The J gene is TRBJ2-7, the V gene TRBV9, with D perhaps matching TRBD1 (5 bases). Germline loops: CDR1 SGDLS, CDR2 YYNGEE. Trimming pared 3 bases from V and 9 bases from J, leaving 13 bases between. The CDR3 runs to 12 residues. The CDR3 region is CASSGAGQGQYF. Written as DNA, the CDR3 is TGTGCCAGCAGCGGGGCAGGGCAAGGGCAGTACTTC.

CDR3 sequence reads: CASSKGTSLYTGELFF. DNA of the CDR3: TGTGCCAGCAGTAAAGGGACTAGTCTCTACACCGGGGAGCTGTTTTTT. The chain recombines TRBV9 with TRBJ2-2; 8 bases map to TRBD2. The V and J ends lost 5 bases and 3 bases, in that order; junction bases with no gene match: 9. CDR1 and CDR2 (germline): SGDLS, YYNGEE. The CDR3 totals 16 residues.

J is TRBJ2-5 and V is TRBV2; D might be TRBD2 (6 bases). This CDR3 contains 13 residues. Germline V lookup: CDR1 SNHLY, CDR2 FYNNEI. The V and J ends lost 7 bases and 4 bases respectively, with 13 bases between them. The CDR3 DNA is TGTGCCAGCATGCTCGGGAGCCGAGAGACCCAGTACTTC. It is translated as CASMLGSRETQYF.